The rows below give T cell receptor beta chains drawn from one sample of a study of T cells in Graves' hyperthyroidism and ophthalmopathy. TCRdb ran MiXCR on the multiplex PCR reads and lists one entry per CDR3 protein. The repertoire consists of around 500,000 distinct CDR3 sequences, with 14% occurring once and the leading ten covering about 15%. Specimen: blood. These receptor sequences come from a woman aged 40 to 50 with Graves' hyperthyroidism. Each CDR3 is given with its conserved first and last residue. A D gene is named only where the DNA matches it firmly. Clone size is given for some rows only: seen once, a few or many times, or a class if the clone is expanded.

v_call,d_call,j_call,cdr3_length,clone_size,cdr3_nt,cdr3_aa
TRBV20-1,NA,TRBJ1-5,16,many,TGCAGTGCTAGAGATCAGGTGGGGCGGGTTAATCAGCCCCAGCATTTT,CSARDQVGRVNQPQHF
TRBV20-1,TRBD1,TRBJ1-1,13,many,TGCAGTGCCCCGGCGGACAGGGGCGCTGAAGCTTTCTTT,CSAPADRGAEAFF
TRBV7-2,NA,TRBJ2-7,13,many,TGTGCCAGCAGCCCTGGACCTCCCTACGAGCAGTACTTC,CASSPGPPYEQYF
TRBV27,TRBD1,TRBJ2-1,14,many,TGTGCCAGCACCATACAGGGGTCCTACAATGAGCAGTTCTTC,CASTIQGSYNEQFF
TRBV7-2,NA,TRBJ2-1,13,NA,TGTGCCAGCAGCTGGGCCTTTAAGAATGAGCAGTTCTTC,CASSWAFKNEQFF
TRBV7-9,TRBD2,TRBJ2-5,16,many,TGTGCCAGCAGCGCAGAGACTAGCGGGAGGCCCGAGACCCAGTACTTC,CASSAETSGRPETQYF
TRBV18,NA,TRBJ2-2,11,NA,TGTGCCAGCTCACCACTTCGGGAGCTGTTTTTT,CASSPLRELFF
TRBV11-2,NA,TRBJ1-1,15,NA,TGTGCCAGCAGCATTGGGTCCGGGGCAGGGAGCGAAGCTTTCTTT,CASSIGSGAGSEAFF
TRBV20-1,NA,TRBJ1-2,13,few,TGCAGTGCTATCAACAGGATAGGGGGTGGCTACACCTTC,CSAINRIGGGYTF
TRBV11-2,TRBD2,TRBJ2-3,15,many,TGTGCCAGCAGCCTTAGCGGGAGTGACACAGATACGCAGTATTTT,CASSLSGSDTDTQYF
TRBV6-6,NA,TRBJ2-5,15,many,TGTGCCAGCAGTTACGCTGCGGGGCCACAAGAGACCCAGTACTTC,CASSYAAGPQETQYF
TRBV5-1,TRBD2,TRBJ2-1,19,many,TGCGCCAGCAGCTTGGGCCCCGGGACTAGCGGGAGGCTGGTTAATGAGCAGTTCTTC,CASSLGPGTSGRLVNEQFF
TRBV18,NA,TRBJ2-5,14,NA,TGTGCCAGCTCAGGAGGTCTTACTCAAGAGACCCAGTACTTC,CASSGGLTQETQYF
TRBV2,TRBD1,TRBJ2-5,14,many,TGTGCCAGCAGTGAAGGGACAGGGAGAGAGACCCAGTACTTC,CASSEGTGRETQYF
TRBV5-1,NA,TRBJ2-3,14,NA,TGCGCCAGCAGCCCCGGGTCCGGAGCGGATACGCAGTATTTT,CASSPGSGADTQYF
TRBV7-9,NA,TRBJ2-1,12,many,TGTGCCACCAGGTCAGGGGTCAATGAGCAGTTCTTC,CATRSGVNEQFF
TRBV5-4,NA,TRBJ2-3,15,NA,TGTGCCAGCAGCTTGACCTCGGGGGAATGGGATACGCAGTATTTT,CASSLTSGEWDTQYF
TRBV28,NA,TRBJ2-3,14,many,TGTGCCAGCAGTACGGACTCGGGCACAGATACGCAGTATTTT,CASSTDSGTDTQYF
TRBV28,NA,TRBJ1-2,14,many,TGTGCCAGCAGTTTGTACAGAAAGCCCTATGGCTACACCTTC,CASSLYRKPYGYTF
TRBV4-1,TRBD2,TRBJ2-6,16,NA,TGCGCCAGCAGCCAGCCGGGGAGGGGTGGGGCCAACGTCCTGACTTTC,CASSQPGRGGANVLTF
TRBV11-2,TRBD2,TRBJ2-2,15,NA,TGTGCCAGCAGCTTAGAAGCGGGAAAGGTCGGGGAGCTGTTTTTT,CASSLEAGKVGELFF
TRBV9,NA,TRBJ1-5,15,NA,TGTGCCAGCAGCGAACCGGGACGCAGCAATCAGCCCCAGCATTTT,CASSEPGRSNQPQHF
TRBV6-1,NA,TRBJ2-5,14,few,TGTGCCAGCAGTGAATCCCCTAGTTCAGAGACCCAGTACTTC,CASSESPSSETQYF
TRBV6-1,TRBD1,TRBJ1-3,17,many,TGTGCCAGCAGTGAAGAGTGGACAGGATCCTCTGGAAACACCATATATTTT,CASSEEWTGSSGNTIYF
TRBV2,TRBD1,TRBJ2-6,17,once,TGTGCCAGCAGTCTTTCGCGGACAGGCTCTGGGGCCAACGTCCTGACTTTC,CASSLSRTGSGANVLTF
TRBV7-9,NA,TRBJ1-4,16,NA,TGTGCCAGCAGCTTAGTAGGGGGGGGGATTAATGAAAAACTGTTTTTT,CASSLVGGGINEKLFF
TRBV5-4,NA,TRBJ1-4,15,many,TGTGCCAGCAGCCCCGGGGGGGCGACTAATGAAAAACTGTTTTTT,CASSPGGATNEKLFF
TRBV6-1,TRBD2,TRBJ2-7,13,many,TGTGCCAGCATACTAGCGGGACGTTACGAGCAGTACTTC,CASILAGRYEQYF
TRBV13,NA,TRBJ1-6,14,NA,TGTGCCAGCAGCTTACGAGGGAAATATTCACCCCTCCACTTT,CASSLRGKYSPLHF
TRBV12-3/TRBV12-4,NA,TRBJ1-3,13,few,TGTGCCAGCAGTCAATTCGCGGGAAACACCATATATTTT,CASSQFAGNTIYF
TRBV29-1,NA,TRBJ2-5,17,few,TGCAGCGTTGAAGATGAAGCGGGCGATCACCAACAAGAGACCCAGTACTTC,CSVEDEAGDHQQETQYF
TRBV20-1,NA,TRBJ1-2,12,NA,TGCAGTGCTAGAGGGAGGAGTTATGGCTACACCTTC,CSARGRSYGYTF
TRBV27,NA,TRBJ2-7,10,few,TGTGCCAGCAATCAGAACGAGCAGTACTTC,CASNQNEQYF
TRBV3-1,NA,TRBJ1-1,11,many,TGTGCCAGCAGCCAGGGAAACAGGGTCTTCTTT,CASSQGNRVFF
TRBV20-1,NA,TRBJ1-1,12,many,TGCAGTGCTAGAGACCCGGGAACTGAAGCTTTCTTT,CSARDPGTEAFF
TRBV11-2,TRBD1,TRBJ2-7,15,NA,TGTGCCAGCAGCTGGGCCGGGACAGGGGGCTTCGAGCAGTACTTC,CASSWAGTGGFEQYF
TRBV15,NA,TRBJ2-3,14,few,TGTGCCACCAGCAGATCGGGGGGCACAGATACGCAGTATTTT,CATSRSGGTDTQYF
TRBV7-2,TRBD2,TRBJ2-7,13,many,TGTGCCAGCAGAGGACTAGCGGGAGGGGAGCAGTACTTC,CASRGLAGGEQYF
TRBV6-6,TRBD1,TRBJ1-1,17,NA,TGTGCCAGCAGTTACTCGACAGGGGCAGGGGGGAACACTGAAGCTTTCTTT,CASSYSTGAGGNTEAFF
TRBV9,NA,TRBJ2-5,14,few,TGTGCCAGCAGCGTAGGCTCAGGGGCGGAGACCCAGTACTTC,CASSVGSGAETQYF
TRBV6-5,TRBD1,TRBJ2-7,14,many,TGTGCCAGCAGTTACGAAGGGGGCGTATACGAGCAGTACTTC,CASSYEGGVYEQYF
TRBV18,TRBD1,TRBJ1-1,16,many,TGTGCCAGCTCACGACTAGGGACAGGGGTGAACACTGAAGCTTTCTTT,CASSRLGTGVNTEAFF
TRBV13,TRBD2,TRBJ2-1,15,NA,TGTGCCAGCAGCCTCCGGTCTAGCGGGTACAATGAGCAGTTCTTC,CASSLRSSGYNEQFF
TRBV5-5,TRBD2,TRBJ2-1,20,few,TGTGCCAGCAGCTCACTTCCGGGACTAGCCTTATTCAGCTCCTACAATGAGCAGTTCTTC,CASSSLPGLALFSSYNEQFF
TRBV20-1,NA,TRBJ2-3,22,many,TGCAGTGCTAATCACTACAAAACCGGGACGAAATGGAGGCTATTAGGATCAGATACGCAGTATTTT,CSANHYKTGTKWRLLGSDTQYF
TRBV18,TRBD2,TRBJ2-4,18,NA,TGTGCCAGCTCACCACTAGCGGGAGTGGCGGGAGCCAAAAACATTCAGTACTTC,CASSPLAGVAGAKNIQYF
TRBV30,NA,TRBJ1-2,13,many,TGTGCCTGGAGTGTGGGCAGGGTCTATGGCTACACCTTC,CAWSVGRVYGYTF
TRBV28,TRBD1,TRBJ1-5,14,many,TGTGCCAGCAGGGGACAGGGAGGAAATCAGCCCCAGCATTTT,CASRGQGGNQPQHF
TRBV5-1,TRBD2,TRBJ2-1,15,many,TGCGCCAGCAGCGTAACTAGCGGGAGTTTCAATGAGCAGTTCTTC,CASSVTSGSFNEQFF
TRBV27,NA,TRBJ2-7,19,NA,TGTGCCAGCAGTTTATACCCCGGGCCCCCAACGAAGGGGAGCTACGAGCAGTACTTC,CASSLYPGPPTKGSYEQYF
TRBV28,NA,TRBJ2-1,16,many,TGTGCCAGCTCACAGGCACTAGCCGATACTACAATGAAGCAGTTCTTC,CASSQALADTTMKQFF
TRBV6-1,TRBD1,TRBJ1-2,13,many,TGTGCCAGCAGCGAGACAGGGCGGGACGGCTACACCTTC,CASSETGRDGYTF
TRBV20-1,NA,TRBJ2-3,14,many,TGCAGTGCTAGGGGACAAACTAGCACAGATACGCAGTATTTT,CSARGQTSTDTQYF
TRBV15,NA,TRBJ1-5,15,many,TGTGCCACCAGCAGAGAAAAGGGGGGCGGTCAGCCCCAGCATTTT,CATSREKGGGQPQHF